This entry lists 3 T cell receptor beta chains sequenced from one sample in a study of T cell repertoires and HLA-DP antigens. This table comes from immunoSEQ multiplex PCR, and its TCRdb copy is limited to in-frame clones, with some not included. The table shows roughly 120,000 clones, with 90% to 95% occurring only once. These receptors have no identified antigens. Material: CD4+ T cells from PBMCs. These receptor sequences come from a woman under 30 in good health and CMV-seronegative.

The V gene is TRBV18, the J gene TRBJ1-1; D call uncertain. Trimming took off 6 bases at V and 2 bases at J, with 10 bases between the two ends. Germline CDR1 KGHSH, CDR2 LQKENI. The CDR3 contains 13 residues. CDR3 protein: CASSSVINTEAFF. The DNA of the CDR3 is TGTGCCAGCTCCTCGGTTATTAACACTGAAGCTTTCTTT.

The chain links TRBV30 to TRBJ2-7; the D is unclear. The germline V gene has CDR1 GTSNPN and CDR2 SVGIG (reference sequence). The CDR3 runs to 11 residues. Trimming left V 4 bases short and J 7 bases short, with 11 bases between. As DNA, the CDR3 is TGTGCCTGGAAGGAAGTGCGGGAGCAGTACTTC. It yields the protein CAWKEVREQYF.

The rearrangement links TRBV11-3 to TRBJ1-1; TRBD1 agrees at 8 bases. In germline, CDR1 is SGHNT, CDR2 YENEEA. The CDR3 runs to 16 residues. The V and J ends lost 6 bases and 5 bases, in that order; junction bases with no gene match: 14. The CDR3 bases are TGTGCCAGCAGTCCAGGGGGCCCCTGGCCCGGGACTGAAGCTTTCTTT. Encoded protein: CASSPGGPWPGTEAFF.